The 20 T cell receptor beta chains reported below all come from one sample, sequenced in a study of shared clonotypes between healthy human individuals. Profiled with immunoSEQ multiplex PCR; TCRdb holds only in-frame clones, not every one. The sample records over a million clones, more than 95% being singletons. Sequenced sample: naive CD4+ T cells sorted from blood. Stated subset: CD45RA+ positively selected. Source of these receptors: a man aged 30 to 45 in good health.

The chain uses TRBV5-1 and TRBJ1-2, with 9 bases matching TRBD1. CDR3 length: 16 amino acids. Germline values: CDR1 SGHRS, CDR2 YFSETQ. With V trimmed by 3 bases and J by 7 bases, 13 bases remained unmatched. The DNA for the CDR3 is TGCGCCAGCAGCTCGGGAGGACAGGGGAGGGTTTCTGGCTACACCTTC. Translating it yields CASSSGGQGRVSGYTF.

This clone has a single count. The J gene is TRBJ2-4, the V gene TRBV5-1; possibly TRBD1 for D (5 bases). Germline-derived CDR1 and CDR2 are SGHRS and YFSETQ. The CDR3 loop spans 16 amino acids. Trimming took 0 bases from V and 0 from J, leaving 10 bases between them. The CDR3 bases are TGCGCCAGCAGCTTGGGGCAGACAGCAGCCAAAAACATTCAGTACTTC. This gives the protein CASSLGQTAAKNIQYF.

The rearrangement links TRBV9 to TRBJ2-1; 7 bases line up with TRBD2. There are 14 residues in the CDR3. The trim removed 4 bases at V and 8 bases at J, leaving 9 bases unmatched. Per germline, CDR1 SGDLS and CDR2 YYNGEE. The CDR3, as DNA: TGTGCCAGCAGCCCCGTCGCGGGAGTCTATGAGCAGTTCTTC. Its translation is CASSPVAGVYEQFF.

This rearrangement joins TRBV2 to TRBJ2-6, with 7 bases matching TRBD1. V lost 4 bases, J lost 1 base, and 10 bases stayed unmatched. Germline V lookup: CDR1 SNHLY, CDR2 FYNNEI. CDR3 size: 18 residues. Here the CDR3 DNA reads TGTGCCAGCAGTGCCCTCAGGGGGAAGTTGTCTGGGGCCAACGTCCTGACTTTC. Translation: CASSALRGKLSGANVLTF. Combining the CDR3 with reference TRBV2 and TRBJ2-6 gives the whole variable domain EPEVTQTPSHQVTQMGQEVILRCVPISNHLYFYWYRQILGQKVEFLVSFYNNEISEKSEIFDDQFSVERPDGSNFTLKIRSTKLEDSAMYFCASSALRGKLSGANVLTFGAGSRLTVL.

This sequence joins TRBV15 and TRBJ1-1, with D tentatively TRBD1 (5 bases). The CDR3 totals 14 residues. Germline V gene sequence: CDR1 LNHNV, CDR2 YYDKDF (reference sequence). V was clipped by 5 bases and J by 7 bases, with 17 bases between them. The CDR3 reads CATSVLAVGGEAFF. CDR3 coding DNA: TGTGCCACCAGCGTCCTGGCGGTGGGGGGTGAAGCTTTCTTT.

The DNA of the CDR3 is TGCGCCAGCAGCTCCCACGGGACAGGGGTTTGGGAGCAGTACTTC. Its translation: CASSSHGTGVWEQYF. The V and J genes are TRBV5-1 and TRBJ2-7, with 10 bases matching TRBD1. Germline-derived CDR1 and CDR2 are SGHRS and YFSETQ. This CDR3 has 15 amino acids. V gave up 3 bases and J gave up 7 bases; unmatched junction bases: 10.

The CDR3 DNA sequence: TGTGCCAGTAGCTCAGCGGGAGGTCGGGCCGGGGAGCTGTTTTTT. It codes for CASSSAGGRAGELFF. The V and J genes are TRBV19 and TRBJ2-2; 9 bases align to TRBD2. The CDR3 has 15 amino acids. Germline CDR1 is LNHDA and CDR2 is SQIVND (reference sequence). The V segment lost 6 bases and the J segment 6 bases; nucleotides outside the gene matches: 8.

CDR3 sequence (DNA): TGTGCCAGCAGTGAATTTTGCCGGCGGGAAAGTCGGTACAATGAGCAGTTCTTC. Encoded protein: CASSEFCRRESRYNEQFF. The chain carries TRBV25-1 and TRBJ2-1, with a tentative D call TRBD2 (6 bases). Germline CDR1 and CDR2: MGHDK and SYGVNS. The CDR3 length is 18 residues. V lost 1 base to trimming and J lost 4 bases, with 20 bases between them. Complete variable domain (other parts from reference TRBV25-1 and TRBJ2-1): EADIYQTPRYLVIGTGKKITLECSQTMGHDKMYWYQQDPGMELHLIHYSYGVNSTEKGDLSSESTVSRIRTEHFPLTLESARPSHTSQYLCASSEFCRRESRYNEQFFGPGTRLTVL.

This chain connects TRBV5-4 to TRBJ2-3, with 7 bases that match TRBD2. The CDR3 runs to 14 residues. V lost 4 bases, J lost 4 bases, and 6 bases stayed unmatched. Germline-derived CDR1 and CDR2 are SGHNT and YYREEE (reference sequence). CDR3 DNA sequence: TGTGCCAGCAGCGAGGGAGGGGTTCCAGATACGCAGTATTTT. Amino acid sequence: CASSEGGVPDTQYF.

J is TRBJ2-7 and V is TRBV14; 13 bases map to TRBD2. CDR3 length: 17 residues. The V and J ends lost 6 bases and 2 bases, in that order; junction bases with no gene match: 10. Germline values: CDR1 SGHDN, CDR2 FVKESK. In DNA form, the CDR3 reads TGTGCCAGCAGTCGGACTAGCGGGAGAGGGGGGACCTACGAGCAGTACTTC. Translating it yields CASSRTSGRGGTYEQYF.

The chain joins TRBV11-2 to TRBJ2-7, with 7 bases matching TRBD1. The length of the CDR3 is 15 residues. Germline V gene lookup returns CDR1 SGHAT and CDR2 FQNNGV. J gave up 4 bases and V 3 bases, and 9 bases lay outside the gene matches. CDR3 sequence: CASSLAGQVFYEQYF. The CDR3 DNA sequence: TGTGCCAGCAGCTTGGCCGGACAGGTTTTTTACGAGCAGTACTTC.

The V call is TRBV29-1, the J call TRBJ2-6; TRBD1 aligns across 7 bases. V was clipped by 4 bases and J by 1 base; unmatched bases: 16. CDR3 length equals 19 residues. Germline lookup yields CDR1 SQVTM and CDR2 ANQGSEA. CDR3 coding DNA: TGCAGCGTTGTCTTCAGGGGGAGTGAAGGAATTTCTGGGGCCAACGTCCTGACTTTC. Translated: CSVVFRGSEGISGANVLTF. The whole variable domain, filled in from reference TRBV29-1 and TRBJ2-6, reads SAVISQKPSRDICQRGTSLTIQCQVDSQVTMMFWYRQQPGQSLTLIATANQGSEATYESGFVIDKFPISRPNLTFSTLTVSNMSPEDSSIYLCSVVFRGSEGISGANVLTFGAGSRLTVL.

This clone was seen a handful of times. The chain has TRBV7-6 and TRBJ2-3, with TRBD2 matching over 8 bases. Germline V gene data show CDR1 as SGHVS and CDR2 as FNYEAQ. J lost 7 bases, V lost 3 bases, and 6 bases had no gene match. This CDR3 region has 14 residues. For the CDR3, the DNA is TGTGCCAGCAGCTTTAGTCTAGCGGGCAATACGCAGTATTTT. Residues: CASSFSLAGNTQYF.

This sequence joins TRBV5-4 and TRBJ2-3; TRBD1 aligns across 9 bases. This CDR3 spans 15 amino acids. V was clipped by 0 bases and J by 3 bases; unmatched bases: 2. The V gene's germline CDR1 is SGHNT and CDR2 YYREEE (reference sequence). CDR3 residues: CASSLDGTGTDTQYF. The CDR3 DNA sequence: TGTGCCAGCAGCTTGGACGGGACAGGGACAGATACGCAGTATTTT.

The chain carries TRBV16 and TRBJ1-2, with D perhaps TRBD1 (6 bases). This CDR3 has 16 residues. The germline V gene has CDR1 KGHSY and CDR2 FQNENV. Trimming cost V 5 bases and J 4 bases, with 20 bases left between them. In DNA form, the CDR3 reads TGTGCCAGCAGCTCAATACCCGGGGGGCACACCTATGGCTACACCTTC. It yields the protein CASSSIPGGHTYGYTF.

As for this clone: Other DNA sequences within the sample encode an identical CDR3. V is TRBV9 and J is TRBJ2-7; D remains ambiguous. Germline-derived CDR1 and CDR2 are SGDLS and YYNGEE. The CDR3 contains 14 residues. V gave up 0 bases and J gave up 0 bases, with 7 bases separating them. In DNA form, the CDR3 reads TGTGCCAGCAGCGTAGGACCGAGCTCCTACGAGCAGTACTTC. The encoded protein is CASSVGPSSYEQYF.

The chain combines TRBV28 with TRBJ2-7; D is ambiguous. V was trimmed by 2 bases and J by 0 bases, leaving 8 bases between them. Germline CDR1 reads MDHEN; CDR2 reads SYDVKM. This CDR3 spans 14 amino acids. This CDR3 reads CASSLPASSYEQYF. CDR3 DNA sequence: TGTGCCAGCAGTTTACCGGCTAGCTCCTACGAGCAGTACTTC.

The chain joins TRBV5-4 to TRBJ2-4, with 11 nucleotides matching TRBD2. The germline V gene encodes CDR1 SGHNT and CDR2 YYREEE (reference sequence). CDR3 length: 17 amino acids. V gave up 7 bases and J gave up 6 bases; unmatched junction bases: 15. The CDR3 DNA reads as TGTGCCAGCCAAAGAGGAACCGTAGCGGGAGGGGGAAACATTCAGTACTTC. Translation gives CASQRGTVAGGGNIQYF.

DNA of the CDR3: TGTGCCAGCAGGATAGATATCCCCCCTAACAATGAGCAGTTCTTC. Its protein product is CASRIDIPPNNEQFF. The genes are TRBV11-2 and TRBJ2-1, with D unresolved. CDR3 length: 15 residues. Germline V gives CDR1 SGHAT, CDR2 FQNNGV. The V end lost 6 bases, the J end lost 5 bases, and 17 bases lay between the germline ends.

The V and J genes are TRBV28 and TRBJ2-5; TRBD1 might be the D (5 bases). Germline loops: CDR1 MDHEN, CDR2 SYDVKM. Trimming shortened V by 1 base and J by 4 bases, and 19 bases separated the two germline ends. There are 17 residues in the CDR3. CDR3 sequence (DNA): TGTGCCAGCAGTTTATTCAAGGGGTCCCAAAAGACAGAGACCCAGTACTTC. The encoded protein is CASSLFKGSQKTETQYF.